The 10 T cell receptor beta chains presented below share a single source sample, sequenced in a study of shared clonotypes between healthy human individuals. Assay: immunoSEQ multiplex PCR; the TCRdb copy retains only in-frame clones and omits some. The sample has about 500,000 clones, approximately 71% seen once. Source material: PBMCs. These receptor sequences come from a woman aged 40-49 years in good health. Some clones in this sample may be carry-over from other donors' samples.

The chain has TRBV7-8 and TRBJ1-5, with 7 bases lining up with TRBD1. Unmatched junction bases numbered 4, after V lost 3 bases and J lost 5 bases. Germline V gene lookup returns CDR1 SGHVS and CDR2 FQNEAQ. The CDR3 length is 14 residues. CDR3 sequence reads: CASSLAGGDQPQHF. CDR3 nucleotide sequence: TGTGCCAGCAGCTTGGCAGGGGGGGATCAGCCCCAGCATTTT.

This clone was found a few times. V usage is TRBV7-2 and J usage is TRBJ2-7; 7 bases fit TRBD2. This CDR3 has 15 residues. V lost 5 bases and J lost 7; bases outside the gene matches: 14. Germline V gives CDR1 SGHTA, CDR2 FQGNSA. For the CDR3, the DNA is TGTGCCAGCAGCCCCCCTGGGGGGGTTCTCTCTGAGCAGTACTTC. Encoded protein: CASSPPGGVLSEQYF.

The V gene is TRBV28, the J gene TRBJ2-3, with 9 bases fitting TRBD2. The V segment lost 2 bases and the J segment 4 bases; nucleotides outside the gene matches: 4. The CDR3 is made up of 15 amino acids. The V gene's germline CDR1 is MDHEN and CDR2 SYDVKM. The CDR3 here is CASSLAGGPADTQYF. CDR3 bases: TGTGCCAGCAGTTTAGCGGGAGGGCCCGCAGATACGCAGTATTTT.

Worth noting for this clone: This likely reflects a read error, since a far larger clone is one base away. The CDR3 sequence: CASSLGQGASYEQYF. Here the CDR3 DNA reads TGTGCCAGCAGCCTCGGACAGGGGGCGTCCTACGAGCAGTACTTC. This rearrangement joins TRBV16 to TRBJ2-7; TRBD1 matches 11 bases. Germline V lookup: CDR1 KGHSY, CDR2 FQNENV. The length of the CDR3 is 15 residues. Losses at the gene ends were 4 bases for V and 1 base for J; bases not matched to a gene: 3.

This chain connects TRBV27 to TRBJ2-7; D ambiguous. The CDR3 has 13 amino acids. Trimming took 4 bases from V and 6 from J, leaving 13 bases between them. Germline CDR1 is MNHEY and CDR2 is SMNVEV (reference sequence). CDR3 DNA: TGTGCCAGCAGTTATGGTCCCAGTCTCGAGCAGTACTTC. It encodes CASSYGPSLEQYF.

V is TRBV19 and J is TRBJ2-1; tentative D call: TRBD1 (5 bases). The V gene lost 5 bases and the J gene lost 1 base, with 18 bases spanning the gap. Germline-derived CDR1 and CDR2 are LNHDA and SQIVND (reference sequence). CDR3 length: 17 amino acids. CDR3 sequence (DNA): TGTGCCAGTAGTCGCGGAGACAGTCCTTCTTCCTACAATGAGCAGTTCTTC. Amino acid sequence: CASSRGDSPSSYNEQFF.

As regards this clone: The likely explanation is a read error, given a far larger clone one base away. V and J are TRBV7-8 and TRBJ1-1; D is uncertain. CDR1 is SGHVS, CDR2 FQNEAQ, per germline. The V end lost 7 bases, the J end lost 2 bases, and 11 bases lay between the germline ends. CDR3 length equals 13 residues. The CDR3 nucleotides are TGTGCCAGCAATTCACGACCTAACACTGAAGCTTTCTTT. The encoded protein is CASNSRPNTEAFF.

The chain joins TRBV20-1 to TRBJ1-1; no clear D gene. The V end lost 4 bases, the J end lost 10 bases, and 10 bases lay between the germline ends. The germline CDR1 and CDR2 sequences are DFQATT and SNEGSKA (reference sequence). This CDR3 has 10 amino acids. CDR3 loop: CSAMGWGAFF. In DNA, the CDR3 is TGCAGTGCTATGGGGTGGGGAGCTTTCTTT.

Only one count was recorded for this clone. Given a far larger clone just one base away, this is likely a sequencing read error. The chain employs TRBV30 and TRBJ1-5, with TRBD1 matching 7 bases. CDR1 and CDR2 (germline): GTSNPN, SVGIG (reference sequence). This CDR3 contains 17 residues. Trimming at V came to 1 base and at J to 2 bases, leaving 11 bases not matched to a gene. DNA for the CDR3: TGTGCCTGGAGTGACTGCAGGGGGGGCGACGGCAATCAGCCCCAGCATTTT. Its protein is CAWSDCRGGDGNQPQHF.

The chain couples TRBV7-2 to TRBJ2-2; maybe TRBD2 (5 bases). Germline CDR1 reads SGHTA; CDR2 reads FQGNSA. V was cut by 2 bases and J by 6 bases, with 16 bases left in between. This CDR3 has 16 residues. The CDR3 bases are TGTGCCAGCAGCTTACTTTCACGGGATCCAGCCGGGGAGCTGTTTTTT. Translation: CASSLLSRDPAGELFF.